The 29 T cell receptor beta chains below come from one sample, sequenced in a study of vaccination and CD4 T cells after COVID-19. As to treatment: approximately 11-day PBMC culture with coronavirus spike peptide pools or control peptides (ViraFEST assay). No antigen has been assigned to these receptors. Sequenced with the Oncomine TCR Beta short-read assay was DNA taken from cultured CD4+ T cells. Each CDR3 protein is one row after TCRdb ran MiXCR on the PCR reads. The sample holds fewer than 25,000 distinct CDR3 sequences, over 45% seen once. The sequenced sample was CD4+ T cells from blood, cultured in vitro. Receptor source: a human donor who had recovered from COVID-19.

The rearrangement joins TRBV27 to TRBJ1-6, with D perhaps matching TRBD1 (6 bases). This CDR3 comprises 15 residues. V was pared by 5 bases and J by 11 bases, with 19 bases between. Germline lookup yields CDR1 MNHEY and CDR2 SMNVEV (reference sequence). The CDR3 sequence is CASSGRAGGVPPLHF. The CDR3, as DNA: TGTGCCAGCAGTGGTAGAGCTGGGGGCGTGCCACCCCTCCACTTT.

V usage is TRBV29-1 and J usage is TRBJ2-7, with D tentatively TRBD2 (6 bases). Germline lookup yields CDR1 SQVTM and CDR2 ANQGSEA. Trimming shortened V by 4 bases and J by 2 bases, and 6 bases separated the two germline ends. This CDR3 spans 11 amino acids. The CDR3 nucleotides are TGCAGCGTTGGGGAGGCCTACGAGCAGTACTTC. It yields the protein CSVGEAYEQYF.

J is TRBJ2-7 and V is TRBV7-4, with D perhaps matching TRBD1 (6 bases). The V gene's germline CDR1 is SGHVT and CDR2 SQSDAQ. V lost 2 bases and J lost 4, with 12 bases in between. This CDR3 is built from 14 residues. CDR3: CASSLQGRVYEQYF. CDR3 nucleotides: TGTGCCAGCAGCTTACAGGGGCGAGTTTACGAGCAGTACTTC.

CDR3 protein: CASSEMLAGDEQFF. The DNA for the CDR3 is TGTGCCAGCAGTGAAATGCTAGCGGGAGACGAGCAGTTCTTC. V gene TRBV6-1 combines with J gene TRBJ2-1, with 10 nucleotides matching TRBD2. Germline CDR1 reads MNHNS; CDR2 reads SASEGT. The V gene end was trimmed by 2 bases and the J gene end by 10 bases; junction bases not matched to a gene: 5. The length of the CDR3 is 14 residues.

The chain couples TRBV28 to TRBJ2-7; either TRBD1 or TRBD2 may fit D (5 bases each). The germline V gene has CDR1 MDHEN and CDR2 SYDVKM. CDR3 size: 13 residues. V shed 9 bases and J shed 5 bases, with 17 bases lying between them. The CDR3 loop is CASYRTGNDEQYF. The DNA for the CDR3 is TGTGCCAGTTACAGGACCGGGAACGACGAGCAGTACTTC. Full variable domain (missing parts from reference TRBV28 and TRBJ2-7): DVKVTQSSRYLVKRTGEKVFLECVQDMDHENMFWYRQDPGLGLRLIYFSYDVKMKEKGDIPEGYSVSREKKERFSLILESASTNQTSMYLCASYRTGNDEQYFGPGTRLTVT.

The gene calls are TRBV20-1 and TRBJ1-5; no definite D call. The CDR3 runs to 14 residues. Germline values: CDR1 DFQATT, CDR2 SNEGSKA (reference sequence). V was pared by 1 base and J by 4 bases, with 11 bases between. CDR3 sequence: CSARGRLRNQPQHF. CDR3 sequence (DNA): TGCAGTGCTAGAGGCAGACTCAGGAATCAGCCCCAGCATTTT.

This clonotype was observed a few times. The junction shows a germline mismatch at one end, possibly a read error. The rearrangement joins TRBV19 to TRBJ1-6; D not certain. CDR1 is LNHDA and CDR2 is SQIVND in the germline V gene (reference sequence). CDR3 length: 14 amino acids. CDR3 residues: CASRAVIHNSPLHF. CDR3 sequence (DNA): TGTGCAAGTAGAGCAGTCATCCATAATTCACCCCTCCACTTT.

This chain links TRBV5-4 with TRBJ1-2; TRBD1 matches at 7 bases. The germline gives CDR1 SGHNT, CDR2 YYREEE (reference sequence). This CDR3 contains 14 residues. Unmatched junction bases numbered 6, after V lost 0 bases and J lost 7 bases. CDR3 protein: CASSLGQGDAGYTF. Written as DNA, the CDR3 is TGTGCCAGCAGCTTGGGACAGGGAGACGCTGGCTACACCTTC.

The gene calls are TRBV27 and TRBJ1-6, with a tentative D call TRBD1 (5 bases). This CDR3 has 16 residues. Germline V gene sequence: CDR1 MNHEY, CDR2 SMNVEV (reference sequence). V lost 0 bases, J lost 3 bases, and 9 bases lay in between. The CDR3 loop reads CASSLSSGDYNSPLHF. DNA for the CDR3: TGTGCCAGCAGTTTATCGTCGGGGGACTATAATTCACCCCTCCACTTT.

The chain couples TRBV20-1 to TRBJ2-3; perhaps D is TRBD1 or TRBD2 (6 bases each). Between the trimmed V and J ends, which lost 4 bases and 0 bases, there was a span of 17 bases. CDR3 length: 16 amino acids. CDR1 DFQATT and CDR2 SNEGSKA come from the germline V gene (reference sequence). The CDR3 here is CSAIDTGRGSTDTQYF. For the CDR3, the DNA is TGCAGTGCTATAGATACAGGGCGGGGAAGCACAGATACGCAGTATTTT.

This clonotype was counted once. This chain links TRBV18 with TRBJ1-2; 9 nucleotides agree with TRBD1. V lost 4 bases and J lost 6; bases outside the gene matches: 9. Germline CDR1 reads KGHSH; CDR2 reads LQKENI. CDR3 length: 15 residues. This chain's CDR3 is CASSRAEDRGNGYTF. In DNA form, the CDR3 reads TGTGCCAGCTCACGGGCTGAGGACAGGGGTAATGGCTACACCTTC. The entire variable domain, with the rest obtained from reference TRBV18 and TRBJ1-2, is as follows: NAGVMQNPRHLVRRRGQEARLRCSPMKGHSHVYWYRQLPEEGLKFMVYLQKENIIDESGMPKERFSAEFPKEGPSILRIQQVVRGDSAAYFCASSRAEDRGNGYTFGSGTRLTVV.

This chain links TRBV4-3 with TRBJ2-7; 8 bases agree with TRBD1. Germline V CDR1 and CDR2: LGHNA, YSLEER. The V segment lost 5 bases and the J segment 4 bases; nucleotides outside the gene matches: 13. The CDR3 length is 16 residues. CDR3 DNA: TGCGCCAGCAGCAATATCGGACAGGGCGGCAAGTACGAGCAGTACTTC. Protein: CASSNIGQGGKYEQYF.

This clonotype has just a few counts. The chain has TRBV20-1 and TRBJ1-5; D is perhaps TRBD1 (5 bases). Trimming cost V 1 base and J 2 bases, with 9 bases left between them. CDR3 length: 14 residues. Per the germline V gene, CDR1 is DFQATT and CDR2 is SNEGSKA (reference sequence). This CDR3 reads CSARVPGGNQPQHF. CDR3 sequence (DNA): TGCAGTGCTAGAGTCCCGGGGGGCAATCAGCCCCAGCATTTT.

The chain employs TRBV20-1 and TRBJ2-5; 9 nucleotides align to TRBD1. The trim removed 5 bases at V and 2 bases at J, leaving 6 bases unmatched. Germline loops: CDR1 DFQATT, CDR2 SNEGSKA (reference sequence). CDR3 length: 14 amino acids. The CDR3 DNA reads as TGCAGTGCTCCCGCGACAGGGGGGCAAGAGACCCAGTACTTC. This translates into CSAPATGGQETQYF.

This clonotype was seen only a few times. V usage is TRBV20-1 and J usage is TRBJ1-2; D might be TRBD1 (6 bases). Trimming took off 2 bases at V and 5 bases at J, with 9 bases between the two ends. CDR1 is DFQATT, CDR2 SNEGSKA, per germline (reference sequence). This CDR3 spans 12 amino acids. CDR3 amino acids: CSARWGPYGYTF. DNA for the CDR3: TGCAGTGCTAGATGGGGGCCATATGGCTACACCTTC.

The gene calls are TRBV6-4 and TRBJ2-6; D uncertain. Between the trimmed V and J ends, which lost 7 bases and 0 bases, there was a span of 4 bases. In germline, CDR1 is MRHNA, CDR2 SNTAGT. The length of the CDR3 is 13 residues. Here the CDR3 reads CASKRSGANVLTF. The CDR3, as DNA: TGTGCCAGCAAGCGCTCTGGGGCCAACGTCCTGACTTTC.

The DNA for the CDR3 is TGTGCCAGCAGCCAAGAGCGGGGGGGTACGCAGTATTTT. Translation: CASSQERGGTQYF. The rearrangement links TRBV14 to TRBJ2-3, with 9 bases aligning to TRBD2. The CDR3 extends over 13 amino acids. V lost 0 bases, J lost 8 bases, and 0 bases stayed unmatched. Germline lookup yields CDR1 SGHDN and CDR2 FVKESK.

V is TRBV12-3 or TRBV12-4 and J is TRBJ2-2; 9 nucleotides agree with TRBD1. J lost 5 bases, V lost 7 bases, and 8 bases had no gene match. The CDR3 runs to 15 residues. The CDR3 protein is CASTRRDRVTGELFF. In nucleotides, the CDR3 is TGTGCCAGCACCCGAAGGGACAGGGTTACCGGGGAGCTGTTTTTT.

The chain couples TRBV12-3 or TRBV12-4 to TRBJ2-5; no clear D. V dropped 3 bases and J dropped 7 bases, with 15 bases sitting between them. This CDR3 is built from 14 residues. This CDR3 is CASSFDTGFGTQYF. For the CDR3, the DNA is TGTGCCAGCAGTTTCGACACGGGTTTTGGGACCCAGTACTTC.

This clonotype was observed a few times. The chain has TRBV20-1 and TRBJ1-2, with D maybe TRBD1 (5 bases). V lost 3 bases and J 7 bases, leaving 21 bases between the germline ends. The CDR3 spans 15 residues. Germline CDR1 is DFQATT and CDR2 is SNEGSKA (reference sequence). The CDR3 reads CSARNPGRALFGYTF. CDR3 in DNA: TGCAGTGCTAGGAACCCGGGACGGGCTTTATTTGGCTACACCTTC.

CDR3 bases: TGCGCCAGCAGCTTGATGGGGGACCAAGAGACCCAGTACTTC. Its protein product is CASSLMGDQETQYF. The chain couples TRBV5-1 to TRBJ2-5, with D perhaps TRBD1 or TRBD2 (5 bases each). V was pared by 1 base and J by 0 bases, with 7 bases between. There are 14 residues in the CDR3. The germline CDR1 and CDR2 sequences are SGHRS and YFSETQ.

This clonotype was observed a few times. This chain links TRBV10-3 with TRBJ1-2; D perhaps matches TRBD1 (5 bases). The CDR3 contains 15 residues. V was pared by 3 bases and J by 2 bases, with 13 bases between. Germline V gene data show CDR1 as ENHRY and CDR2 as SYGVKD. CDR3 amino acids: CAISELGGENYGYTF. CDR3 coding DNA: TGTGCCATCAGTGAATTGGGGGGAGAGAACTATGGCTACACCTTC.

Only a few counts were recorded for this clonotype. The chain couples TRBV11-2 to TRBJ2-2; TRBD2 agrees at 8 bases. After removal of 5 bases from V and 2 bases from J, the junction contained 4 bases not matched to a gene. The CDR3 has 15 amino acids. CDR1 and CDR2 from the germline V gene are SGHAT and FQNNGV. The CDR3: CASSPLAVNTGELFF. The CDR3 DNA follows: TGTGCCAGCAGCCCACTAGCGGTTAACACCGGGGAGCTGTTTTTT.

In its sample, this clonotype was seen a few times. The chain is built from TRBV11-2 and TRBJ2-3, with D unresolved. The CDR3 loop spans 15 amino acids. Germline values: CDR1 SGHAT, CDR2 FQNNGV. Trimming took 1 base from V and 7 from J, leaving 15 bases between them. The CDR3 DNA is TGTGCCAGCAGCTTAGGTCTCCCGATGGGCTATACGCAGTATTTT. This encodes CASSLGLPMGYTQYF.

This clonotype was counted only a few times. The rearrangement uses TRBV19 and TRBJ1-5, with D hard to call. Trimming removed 5 bases from V and 3 bases from J, with 8 bases in between. The CDR3 contains 13 residues. The germline gives CDR1 LNHDA, CDR2 SQIVND (reference sequence). The CDR3 region has the DNA TGTGCCAGTAGTGCCAGCTACAATCAGCCCCAGCATTTT. It codes for CASSASYNQPQHF.

The J gene is TRBJ2-7, the V gene TRBV25-1; possible D gene TRBD1, 6 bases. The CDR3 has 15 amino acids. Trimming removed 5 bases at V and 2 bases at J, with 16 bases between. The germline gives CDR1 MGHDK, CDR2 SYGVNS. CDR3 amino acids: CASSRDRSLTYEQYF. CDR3 bases: TGTGCCAGCAGTAGAGACAGGTCCCTTACCTACGAGCAGTACTTC.

The chain combines TRBV29-1 with TRBJ2-4; tentatively, D is TRBD1 (5 bases). The CDR3 consists of 13 residues. Trimming cost V 4 bases and J 6 bases, with 13 bases left between them. The germline CDR1 and CDR2 sequences are SQVTM and ANQGSEA. CDR3 DNA sequence: TGCAGCGTTGGGGGCCGATCCCCAAACATTCAGTACTTC. Its protein product is CSVGGRSPNIQYF.

The rearrangement joins TRBV10-1 to TRBJ1-1; D possibly corresponds to TRBD1 (5 bases). The CDR3 is 16 residues long. The V end lost 3 bases, the J end lost 0 bases, and 14 bases lay between the germline ends. The V gene's germline CDR1 is WNHNN and CDR2 SYGVQD (reference sequence). CDR3 residues: CASSDHGTGLNTEAFF. The CDR3 DNA follows: TGCGCCAGCAGTGACCACGGGACGGGTTTGAACACTGAAGCTTTCTTT.

The rearrangement joins TRBV7-2 to TRBJ2-5; 7 nucleotides align to TRBD1. V lost 3 bases and J lost 9; bases outside the gene matches: 4. Per germline, CDR1 SGHTA and CDR2 FQGNSA. This CDR3 has 12 amino acids. The CDR3 sequence is CASSFDRVAQYF. CDR3 in DNA: TGTGCCAGCAGCTTCGACAGGGTGGCCCAGTACTTC.